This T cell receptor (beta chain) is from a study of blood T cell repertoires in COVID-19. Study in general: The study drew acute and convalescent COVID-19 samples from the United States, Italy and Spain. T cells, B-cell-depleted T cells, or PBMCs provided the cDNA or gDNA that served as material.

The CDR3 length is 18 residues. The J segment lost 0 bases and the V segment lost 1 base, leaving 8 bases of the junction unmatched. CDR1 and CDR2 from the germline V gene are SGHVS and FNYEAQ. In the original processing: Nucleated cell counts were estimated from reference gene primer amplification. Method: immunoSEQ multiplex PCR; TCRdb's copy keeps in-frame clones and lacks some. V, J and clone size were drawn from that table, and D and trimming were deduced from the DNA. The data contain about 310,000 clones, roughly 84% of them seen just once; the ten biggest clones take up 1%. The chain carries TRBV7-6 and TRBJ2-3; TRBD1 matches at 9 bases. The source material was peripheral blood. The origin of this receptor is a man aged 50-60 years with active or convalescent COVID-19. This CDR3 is CASSLVGTGPPSTDTQYF. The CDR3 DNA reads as TGTGCCAGCAGCTTAGTTGGGACAGGGCCCCCTAGCACAGATACGCAGTATTTT.